This entry features one T cell receptor (beta chain) sequence. This clone was seen only a few times. Its recognized antigen is unknown. Base qualities are not at hand, and no much larger clone is one base apart. This record belongs to a study of blood T cell repertoires in COVID-19 (dated by TCRdb to about 2020). Turning to the overall study: The collaborator samples originated in the United States, Italy and Spain and spanned the acute and convalescent phases of COVID-19. The dataset comprised deeply sampled blood TCRbeta repertoires from subjects exposed to, actively infected with, or recovered from COVID-19. The samples were drawn from two sources: the first 160 participants of the ongoing ImmuneRACE study, and approximately 1,300 subjects contributed by 6 global collaborators. The sample metadata nearly always contained a de-identified subject ID, COVID-19 status, age in years and sex. The prospective study material was composed of cDNA or gDNA derived from T cells, B-cell-depleted T cells, or PBMCs. Where available, HLA class I and class II types were taken from metadata supplied by the sample provider and were not determined by assay-based typing. The repertoires were made available in a free public database intended to serve as a resource for research on the immune response to SARS-CoV-2. The paper's findings and limits, for the study overall: Clinical and demographic metadata were provided uncurated, with the amount varying by source and participant.

TCRbeta CDR3 regions were amplified from genomic DNA by means of the immunoSEQ Assay, a bias-controlled multiplex PCR. Per the original workflow: The number of nucleated cells in each sample was estimated from the amplification of reference gene primers within the assay. To quantify the absolute abundance of each unique TCRbeta CDR3 rearrangement, sequence reads were collapsed and filtered. Productive Simpson clonality was computed per sample as the square root of Simpson's diversity index over productive rearrangements. Sourced from immuneACCESS, this table was stored by TCRdb with only in-frame sequences that have V and J called. A share of the clones is absent; for the studies checked, an unresolved V gene accounts for under half, and the remainder has no known explanation. V, J and clone size are taken as reported in that table, and D and trimming were inferred from the DNA itself. The sample table shows approximately 70,000 clones, and about 80% are seen once. 35% to 40% of the sample belongs to the ten largest clones.

Collaborating institutions collected whole blood in K2EDTA tubes following their own protocols. Collaborator samples were shipped for TCRbeta analysis as frozen whole blood, isolated PBMCs, or DNA extracted from either sample type. The sequenced material came from peripheral blood. The sequence derives from a woman in her 70s with acute or convalescent COVID-19.

The CDR3 here reads CASSSRGGPNSPLHF. The DNA reads as follows: TGTGCCAGCAGCTCACGGGGGGGTCCTAATTCACCCCTCCACTTT. The V and J genes are TRBV9 and TRBJ1-6; TRBD1 could be the D gene, as 5 bases match. V loses 4 bases of germline sequence and J loses 6 bases, and the interval between the two ends is 14 bases. Including the terminal cysteine and phenylalanine, the CDR3 comprises 15 residues. Just the 45-base CDR3 DNA is kept, in frame starting at base 1. The germline V gene gives CDR1 as SGDLS and CDR2 as YYNGEE.